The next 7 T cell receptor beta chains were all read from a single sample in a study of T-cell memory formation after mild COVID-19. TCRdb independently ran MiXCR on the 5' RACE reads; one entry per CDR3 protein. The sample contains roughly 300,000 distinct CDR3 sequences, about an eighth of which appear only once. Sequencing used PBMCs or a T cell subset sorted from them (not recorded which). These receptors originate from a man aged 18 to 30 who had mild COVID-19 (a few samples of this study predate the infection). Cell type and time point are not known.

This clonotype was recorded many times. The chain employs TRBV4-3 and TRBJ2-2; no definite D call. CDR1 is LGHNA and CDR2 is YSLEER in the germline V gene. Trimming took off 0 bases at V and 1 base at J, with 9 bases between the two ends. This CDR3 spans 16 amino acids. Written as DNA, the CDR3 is TGCGCCAGCAGCCAAGATAGGAGCGAGAACACCGGGGAGCTGTTTTTT. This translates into CASSQDRSENTGELFF.

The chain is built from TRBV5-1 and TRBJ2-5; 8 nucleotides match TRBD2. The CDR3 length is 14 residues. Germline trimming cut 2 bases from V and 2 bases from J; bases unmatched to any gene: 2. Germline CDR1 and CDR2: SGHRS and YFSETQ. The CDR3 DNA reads TGCGCCAGCAGCTTACTAGCGGAGCAAGAGACCCAGTACTTC. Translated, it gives CASSLLAEQETQYF.

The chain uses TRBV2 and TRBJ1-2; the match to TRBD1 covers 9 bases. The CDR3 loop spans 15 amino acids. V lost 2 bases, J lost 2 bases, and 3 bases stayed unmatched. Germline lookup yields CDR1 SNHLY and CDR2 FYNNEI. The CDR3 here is CASSEWTGANYGYTF. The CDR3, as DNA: TGTGCCAGCAGTGAATGGACAGGGGCCAACTATGGCTACACCTTC.

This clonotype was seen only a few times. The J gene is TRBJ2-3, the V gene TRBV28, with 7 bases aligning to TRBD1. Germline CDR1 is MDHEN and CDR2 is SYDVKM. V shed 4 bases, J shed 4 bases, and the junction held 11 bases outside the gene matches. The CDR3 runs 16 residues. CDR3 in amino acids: CASSSPAGGSADTQYF. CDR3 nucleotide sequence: TGTGCCAGCAGTTCCCCGGCAGGGGGATCCGCAGATACGCAGTATTTT.

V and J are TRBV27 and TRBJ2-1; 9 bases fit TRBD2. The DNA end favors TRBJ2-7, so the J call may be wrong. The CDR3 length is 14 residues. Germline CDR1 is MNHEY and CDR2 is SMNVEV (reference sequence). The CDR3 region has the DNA TGTGCCAGCAGTGACAGCGGGGGGTTTGACGAGCAGTACTTC. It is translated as CASSDSGGFDEQYF.

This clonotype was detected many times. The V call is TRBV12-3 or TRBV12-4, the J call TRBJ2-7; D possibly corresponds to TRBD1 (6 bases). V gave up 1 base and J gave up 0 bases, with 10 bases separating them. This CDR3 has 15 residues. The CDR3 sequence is CASSLGTEVSYEQYF. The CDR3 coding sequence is TGTGCCAGCAGTTTAGGGACAGAAGTCTCCTACGAGCAGTACTTC.

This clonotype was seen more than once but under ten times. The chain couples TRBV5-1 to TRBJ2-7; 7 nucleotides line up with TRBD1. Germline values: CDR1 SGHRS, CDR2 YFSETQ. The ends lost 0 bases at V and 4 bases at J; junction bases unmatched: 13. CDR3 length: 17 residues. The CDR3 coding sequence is TGCGCCAGCAGCTTGGAGGGACAGAGGAATAATTGGTACGAGCAGTACTTC. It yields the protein CASSLEGQRNNWYEQYF.